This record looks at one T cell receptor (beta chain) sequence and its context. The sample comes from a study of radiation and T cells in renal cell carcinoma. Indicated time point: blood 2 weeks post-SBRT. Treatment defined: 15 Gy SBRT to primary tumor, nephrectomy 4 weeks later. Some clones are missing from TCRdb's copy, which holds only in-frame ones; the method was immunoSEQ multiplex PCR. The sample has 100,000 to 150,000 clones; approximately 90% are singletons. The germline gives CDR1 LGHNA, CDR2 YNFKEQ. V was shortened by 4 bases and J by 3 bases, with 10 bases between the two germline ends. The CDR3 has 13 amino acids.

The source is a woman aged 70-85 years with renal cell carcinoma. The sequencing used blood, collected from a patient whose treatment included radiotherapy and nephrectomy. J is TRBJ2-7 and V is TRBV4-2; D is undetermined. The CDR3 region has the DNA TGTGCCAGCAGCCCAGGATTGATCTACGAGCAGTACTTC. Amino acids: CASSPGLIYEQYF.